This is a list of T cell receptor beta chains from one sample in a study of CD8 T cells in ankylosing spondylitis. TCRdb fed the 5' RACE reads into MiXCR, producing one record per CDR3 protein. The sample consists of 800,000 to 900,000 distinct CDR3 sequences, about 10% of them appearing once. Sequenced sample: blood, either unsorted or a sorted T cell fraction (not recorded which). The receptors derive from a male donor with ankylosing spondylitis. Each CDR3 is given with its conserved first and last residue. Fields, in order: V gene, J gene, CDR3 protein.

V gene: TRBV7-2; J gene: TRBJ2-7; CDR3 protein: CASSLLPLSYEQYF
V gene: TRBV18; J gene: TRBJ2-7; CDR3 protein: CASSFNSGGDEQYF
V gene: TRBV11-1; J gene: TRBJ2-6; CDR3 protein: CASSHSGSHSGANVLTF
V gene: TRBV27; J gene: TRBJ1-5; CDR3 protein: CASSPMGESNQPQHF
V gene: TRBV2; J gene: TRBJ1-1; CDR3 protein: CATGRETNTEAFF
V gene: TRBV7-9; J gene: TRBJ1-2; CDR3 protein: CASSLGPLRDGYTF
V gene: TRBV4-2; J gene: TRBJ1-2; CDR3 protein: CASSPEGANYGYTF
V gene: TRBV11-2; J gene: TRBJ2-3; CDR3 protein: CASSLVFAGADTQYF
V gene: TRBV20-1; J gene: TRBJ1-2; CDR3 protein: CSASRPGSHYTF
V gene: TRBV20-1; J gene: TRBJ1-5; CDR3 protein: CSAREGSNQPQHF
V gene: TRBV20-1; J gene: TRBJ1-1; CDR3 protein: CSARAGALNTEAFF
V gene: TRBV30; J gene: TRBJ1-5; CDR3 protein: CAWTGPGQPQHF
V gene: TRBV18; J gene: TRBJ2-5; CDR3 protein: CASSKGTSGTETQYF
V gene: TRBV20-1; J gene: TRBJ2-4; CDR3 protein: CSAPPVAKNIQYF
V gene: TRBV18; J gene: TRBJ2-3; CDR3 protein: CASSPPVATSTDTQYF
V gene: TRBV5-1; J gene: TRBJ2-5; CDR3 protein: CASSLEDRTQYF
V gene: TRBV20-1; J gene: TRBJ1-1; CDR3 protein: CSASPDRNTEAFF
V gene: TRBV7-9; J gene: TRBJ2-3; CDR3 protein: CASSRSVLAARSDTQYF
V gene: TRBV6-2/TRBV6-3; J gene: TRBJ2-7; CDR3 protein: CASSYLLGSVTYEQYF
V gene: TRBV29-1; J gene: TRBJ1-2; CDR3 protein: CSVDGNYGYTF
V gene: TRBV5-1; J gene: TRBJ2-5; CDR3 protein: CASSWRRLQETQYF
V gene: TRBV10-2; J gene: TRBJ2-7; CDR3 protein: CAISRDRLSYEQYF
V gene: TRBV7-9; J gene: TRBJ2-3; CDR3 protein: CASTRLEVGDTQYF
V gene: TRBV20-1; J gene: TRBJ1-5; CDR3 protein: CSASGGGDQPQHF
V gene: TRBV2; J gene: TRBJ2-7; CDR3 protein: CASSERSGREYEQYF
V gene: TRBV10-3; J gene: TRBJ2-7; CDR3 protein: CAISDQYLSYEQYF
V gene: TRBV20-1; J gene: TRBJ2-5; CDR3 protein: CSASRTSGSRETQYF
V gene: TRBV6-5; J gene: TRBJ1-6; CDR3 protein: CASSYPSNGRGPLHF
V gene: TRBV29-1; J gene: TRBJ1-1; CDR3 protein: CSVVMLQGLEAFF
V gene: TRBV3-1; J gene: TRBJ2-2; CDR3 protein: CATTGRTNTGELFF
V gene: TRBV7-2; J gene: TRBJ2-1; CDR3 protein: CASSPRAGPYNEQFF
V gene: TRBV5-1; J gene: TRBJ1-5; CDR3 protein: CASSLGELNQPQHF
V gene: TRBV5-1; J gene: TRBJ2-3; CDR3 protein: CASSKRLASTDTQYF
V gene: TRBV28; J gene: TRBJ1-4; CDR3 protein: CASSLVLQKLFF
V gene: TRBV7-9; J gene: TRBJ2-1; CDR3 protein: CASSSGGVSYNEQFF
V gene: TRBV2; J gene: TRBJ1-1; CDR3 protein: CASSPTGALTEAFF
V gene: TRBV3-1; J gene: TRBJ2-1; CDR3 protein: CASSPGHSSYNEQFF
V gene: TRBV20-1; J gene: TRBJ2-7; CDR3 protein: CRVLAGGEQYF
V gene: TRBV18; J gene: TRBJ2-1; CDR3 protein: CASSLPGQGYNEQFF
V gene: TRBV7-8; J gene: TRBJ1-3; CDR3 protein: CASSLARGTGNTIYF
V gene: TRBV11-2; J gene: TRBJ1-5; CDR3 protein: CASSMGRTNQPQHF
V gene: TRBV6-2/TRBV6-3; J gene: TRBJ2-7; CDR3 protein: CASSRPGPSYEQYF
V gene: TRBV18; J gene: TRBJ1-6; CDR3 protein: CASSPTTAKVPLHF
V gene: TRBV15; J gene: TRBJ2-7; CDR3 protein: CATSSSSGRYEQYF
V gene: TRBV4-3; J gene: TRBJ1-2; CDR3 protein: CASSQDLNSNYGYTF
V gene: TRBV28; J gene: TRBJ2-7; CDR3 protein: CASSLPDEQYF
V gene: TRBV5-1; J gene: TRBJ1-1; CDR3 protein: CASSLGSQGTEAFF
V gene: TRBV20-1; J gene: TRBJ2-5; CDR3 protein: CSALAVRTQYF
V gene: TRBV5-1; J gene: TRBJ2-5; CDR3 protein: CASSPPGATETQYF
V gene: TRBV10-3; J gene: TRBJ1-6; CDR3 protein: CAISERRQLLHF
V gene: TRBV6-1; J gene: TRBJ2-7; CDR3 protein: CASSVTTPYEQYF
V gene: TRBV4-3; J gene: TRBJ2-3; CDR3 protein: CASSTSGRAADTQYF
V gene: TRBV5-1; J gene: TRBJ2-1; CDR3 protein: CASSGDGAYNEQFF